These T cell receptor beta chains were read from a single sample in a study of Ad26.COV2.S vaccination and SARS-CoV-2 variants. Repertoires were generated with immunoSEQ multiplex PCR, while TCRdb's copy carries only in-frame clones and drops some. The sample carries 400,000 to 450,000 clones, roughly 90% recorded once. Sequenced here: peripheral blood, sampled in a trial of Ad26.COV2.S vaccine versus placebo. The receptors here all came from a person aged 18-60 years who received the Ad26.COV2.S COVID-19 vaccine or a placebo. Each CDR3 is given with its conserved first and last residue. The order of the fields is J gene, D gene, V gene, clone size, CDR3 protein, CDR3 DNA. A D gene is named only where the DNA matches it firmly. The size of a clone is reported for some rows only, either as once, few or many, or as a class for expanded clones.

TRBJ2-7 NA TRBV4-2 NA CASSQGGYEQYF TGTGCCAGCAGCCAAGGGGGGTACGAGCAGTACTTC
TRBJ2-1 TRBD2 TRBV5-6 NA CASSSLAGGVEQFF TGTGCCAGCAGCTCACTAGCGGGAGGGGTTGAGCAGTTCTTC
TRBJ2-7 NA TRBV5-4 once CASSLDRRQSSYEQYF TGTGCCAGCAGCTTGGATCGTCGACAGTCCTCCTACGAGCAGTACTTC
TRBJ1-1 NA TRBV12-3/TRBV12-4 NA CASSLIPDTEAFF TGTGCCAGCAGTTTAATCCCGGACACTGAAGCTTTCTTT
TRBJ1-2 NA TRBV27 once CASSLSGGVSGYTF TGTGCCAGCAGTTTATCCGGTGGGGTTTCTGGCTACACCTTC
TRBJ2-3 NA TRBV14 NA CASSQVPGSGTDTQYF TGTGCCAGCAGCCAAGTTCCGGGGAGCGGCACAGATACGCAGTATTTT
TRBJ2-1 NA TRBV19 NA CASGSLGEDNEQFF TGTGCCAGTGGGAGCCTAGGGGAGGACAATGAGCAGTTCTTC
TRBJ2-1 NA TRBV9 NA CASSVADSEGHNEQFF TGTGCCAGCAGCGTAGCCGACTCCGAGGGTCACAATGAGCAGTTCTTC
TRBJ2-3 NA TRBV7-2 NA CASSFDRSDTQYF TGTGCCAGCAGCTTTGACCGGTCAGATACGCAGTATTTT
TRBJ1-2 TRBD1 TRBV19 once CASSIKTGEDGYTF TGTGCCAGTAGTATAAAGACAGGGGAGGATGGCTACACCTTC
TRBJ2-3 NA TRBV18 NA CASSPLDSSSTDTQYF TGTGCCAGCTCACCCTTGGACAGTTCTAGCACAGATACGCAGTATTTT
TRBJ2-1 NA TRBV27 once CASSSRRSGIGYNEQFF TGTGCCAGCAGTTCACGACGCTCCGGGATAGGGTACAATGAGCAGTTCTTC
TRBJ2-1 NA TRBV12-5 NA CASGLVPGAGYNEQFF TGTGCTAGTGGTTTGGTACCGGGGGCCGGCTACAATGAGCAGTTCTTC
TRBJ2-1 TRBD2 TRBV7-3 NA CASSSSAGAYNEQFF TGTGCCAGCAGCTCCTCAGCGGGAGCCTACAATGAGCAGTTCTTC
TRBJ1-2 TRBD1 TRBV5-1 NA CASSLGQGVLGYTF TGCGCCAGCAGCTTGGGGCAGGGGGTCTTAGGCTACACCTTC
TRBJ2-3 TRBD2 TRBV30 NA CAWSPLAGGFNTQYF TGTGCCTGGAGCCCCTTAGCGGGGGGTTTCAATACGCAGTATTTT
TRBJ2-3 NA TRBV5-1 NA CASSLGREEVDTQYF TGCGCCAGCAGCTTGGGACGAGAAGAGGTAGATACGCAGTATTTT
TRBJ2-5 TRBD2 TRBV19 NA CASSALAGVGETQYF TGTGCCAGTAGTGCGCTAGCGGGAGTAGGAGAGACCCAGTACTTC
TRBJ1-2 TRBD1 TRBV5-1 once CASSTLTGLSGYTF TGCGCCAGCAGCACCCTGACAGGGTTAAGTGGCTACACCTTC
TRBJ1-1 TRBD1 TRBV18 NA CASSLTGTGTEAFF TGTGCCAGCTCTCTGACAGGGACGGGCACTGAAGCTTTCTTT
TRBJ2-7 TRBD1 TRBV6-1 NA CASSRPGQGREQYF TGTGCCAGCAGTCGGCCGGGACAGGGGCGCGAGCAGTACTTC
TRBJ1-2 TRBD1 TRBV5-5 once CASRLIPGTGGSNYGYTF TGTGCCAGCAGACTAATCCCCGGGACAGGGGGATCAAACTATGGCTACACCTTC
TRBJ2-5 TRBD2 TRBV29-1 NA CSVVLERRTSGIGGTETQYF TGCAGCGTTGTCCTAGAAAGGCGGACTAGCGGGATTGGGGGGACAGAGACCCAGTACTTC
TRBJ1-1 NA TRBV28 NA CASSSLLWGRNTEAFF TGTGCCAGCAGTTCCTTGCTGTGGGGGCGGAACACTGAAGCTTTCTTT
TRBJ2-7 TRBD2 TRBV5-1 few CASSPSGTSTYEQYF TGCGCCAGCAGCCCCTCCGGGACTAGTACTTACGAGCAGTACTTC
TRBJ1-5 NA TRBV27 once CASSLQSSNQPQHF TGTGCCAGCAGCCTCCAGAGTAGCAATCAGCCCCAGCATTTT
TRBJ2-2 NA TRBV9 NA CASSVDQLGELFF TGTGCCAGCAGCGTAGATCAGCTCGGGGAGCTGTTTTTT
TRBJ2-7 TRBD2 TRBV19 NA CASSTLAGEYEQYF TGTGCCAGTAGTACACTAGCGGGAGAATACGAGCAGTACTTC
TRBJ2-2 NA TRBV28 NA CASSLASRGTGELFF TGTGCCAGCAGTTTAGCTAGCCGGGGCACCGGGGAGCTGTTTTTT
TRBJ2-7 NA TRBV5-5 NA CASSLYQGPYEQYF TGTGCCAGCAGCTTGTATCAGGGCCCCTACGAGCAGTACTTC
TRBJ2-3 NA TRBV15 NA CATSIRPSVDTQYF TGTGCCACCAGCATACGACCCAGCGTGGATACGCAGTATTTT
TRBJ2-3 NA TRBV10-2 many CASSVSGEEVDTDTQYF TGCGCCAGCAGTGTATCCGGGGAGGAAGTAGACACAGATACGCAGTATTTT
TRBJ2-4 TRBD2 TRBV15 NA CATSRDPGLAGNIQYF TGTGCCACCAGCAGAGATCCCGGACTAGCTGGAAACATTCAGTACTTC
TRBJ2-7 NA TRBV9 once CASSSGHPKSEQYF TGTGCCAGCAGCTCAGGACACCCCAAGAGCGAGCAGTACTTC
TRBJ2-1 NA TRBV27 NA CASSFRGHPSSYNEQFF TGTGCCAGCAGTTTCCGGGGCCATCCGAGCTCCTACAATGAGCAGTTCTTC
TRBJ1-1 TRBD1 TRBV24-1 NA CATSAAGGRGTEAFF TGTGCCACCAGCGCCGCAGGGGGCAGAGGCACTGAAGCTTTCTTT
TRBJ2-3 NA TRBV7-9 once CASSLAETGSSTDTQYF TGTGCCAGCAGCTTAGCGGAAACGGGGTCTAGCACAGATACGCAGTATTTT
TRBJ2-1 NA TRBV7-9 NA CASSPPRGDPDYNEQFF TGTGCCAGCAGTCCTCCAAGGGGAGATCCGGACTACAATGAGCAGTTCTTC
TRBJ1-1 TRBD1 TRBV10-2 NA CASSVSGGTEAFF TGCGCCAGCAGTGTCTCAGGGGGCACTGAAGCTTTCTTT
TRBJ1-2 NA TRBV3-1/TRBV3-2 few CASSQSDRADNNYGYTF TGTGCCAGCAGCCAATCCGATCGTGCAGATAATAACTATGGCTACACCTTC
TRBJ2-7 TRBD1 TRBV7-9 NA CASSEDRTSYEQYF TGTGCCAGCAGCGAGGACAGGACCTCCTACGAGCAGTACTTC
TRBJ1-1 NA TRBV7-8 NA CASSLPTGRTEAFF TGTGCCAGCAGCTTACCGACAGGACGGACTGAAGCTTTCTTT
TRBJ2-3 TRBD2 TRBV7-3 NA CASSRSGADTQYF TGTGCCAGCAGCCGGAGCGGGGCAGATACGCAGTATTTT
TRBJ2-3 NA TRBV5-1 NA CASSLGDRNTDTQYF TGCGCCAGCAGCTTGGGGGACCGGAACACAGATACGCAGTATTTT
TRBJ1-2 NA TRBV12-3/TRBV12-4 NA CASIPHTDYGYTF TGTGCCAGCATCCCTCACACGGACTATGGCTACACCTTC
TRBJ1-2 NA TRBV5-4 NA CASSLVRGNYGYTF TGTGCCAGCAGCTTGGTGAGGGGGAACTATGGCTACACCTTC
TRBJ2-7 NA TRBV5-3 NA CARSPDKSSYEQYF TGTGCCAGAAGCCCTGACAAGTCCTCCTACGAGCAGTACTTC
TRBJ1-5 TRBD1 TRBV19 once CASSTNRGWDWPQHF TGTGCCAGTAGTACGAACAGGGGGTGGGATTGGCCCCAGCATTTT
TRBJ1-1 NA TRBV7-9 NA CASSTRGALPHTEAFF TGTGCCAGCAGCACCAGGGGCGCTCTTCCCCACACTGAAGCTTTCTTT
TRBJ2-7 NA TRBV27 NA CASSFFIRPTYEQYF TGTGCCAGCAGTTTCTTCATCAGGCCAACCTACGAGCAGTACTTC
TRBJ2-5 NA TRBV4-1 NA CASSQDGGSGIETQYF TGCGCCAGCAGCCAAGATGGGGGGTCGGGGATAGAGACCCAGTACTTC
TRBJ2-1 TRBD2 TRBV29-1 NA CSLAGLAGHNEQFF TGCAGCCTCGCTGGACTAGCGGGTCACAATGAGCAGTTCTTC
TRBJ1-1 NA TRBV29-1 NA CSAQRQLDTEAFF TGCAGCGCCCAGCGACAGCTAGACACTGAAGCTTTCTTT
TRBJ2-7 NA TRBV21-1 once CASPGSGSCEQYF TGTGCCAGCCCTGGTAGCGGGAGCTGCGAGCAGTACTTC
TRBJ2-1 TRBD2 TRBV19 NA CASSISGRGREQFF TGTGCCAGTAGTATCTCCGGGAGGGGCAGGGAACAGTTCTTC
TRBJ1-2 NA TRBV28 NA CASSLLGGGGEGYTF TGTGCCAGCAGTTTATTGGGGGGCGGAGGGGAAGGCTACACCTTC
TRBJ2-1 NA TRBV19 once CATRPSDSSYNEQFF TGTGCCACCCGGCCTAGCGATAGCTCCTACAATGAGCAGTTCTTC
TRBJ2-1 TRBD2 TRBV11-2 NA CASSLTSGSSYNEQFF TGTGCCAGCAGCTTAACTAGCGGGAGTTCCTACAATGAGCAGTTCTTC
TRBJ2-2 NA TRBV28 NA CASSQEYTGELFF TGTGCCAGCAGTCAAGAATACACCGGGGAGCTGTTTTTT
TRBJ2-7 NA TRBV7-7 NA CASSPFGSPFYEQYF TGTGCCAGCAGCCCTTTTGGTAGTCCTTTCTACGAGCAGTACTTC